This entry lists 3 T cell receptor beta chains sequenced from one sample in a study of CD8 T cells in ankylosing spondylitis. TCRdb re-analysed the 5' RACE reads in MiXCR, keeping a single row per CDR3 protein. Counted here are 120,000 or so distinct CDR3 sequences, about 13% occurring once; the ten biggest clones make up under 3%. The sequencing sample was made of blood, either unsorted or a sorted T cell fraction (not recorded which). The receptors stem from a female donor with ankylosing spondylitis or in good health (not recorded which).

The V call is TRBV5-1, the J call TRBJ2-3, with TRBD1 matching 8 bases. CDR3 size: 15 residues. The V gene end was trimmed by 6 bases and the J gene end by 0 bases; junction bases not matched to a gene: 6. CDR1 and CDR2 (germline): SGHRS, YFSETQ. CDR3 loop: CASTQGAFSTDTQYF. CDR3 coding DNA: TGCGCCAGCACCCAGGGGGCTTTTAGCACAGATACGCAGTATTTT.

This clonotype came up many times. This chain connects TRBV9 to TRBJ1-3; D is possibly TRBD1 (6 bases). The V gene lost 4 bases and the J gene lost 9 bases, with 20 bases spanning the gap. The V gene's germline CDR1 is SGDLS and CDR2 YYNGEE. This CDR3 has 15 residues. The CDR3 loop is CASSPGGQVFSTIYF. The CDR3, as DNA: TGTGCCAGCAGCCCCGGGGGCCAAGTTTTTAGCACCATATATTTT.

This clonotype was observed many times. This chain connects TRBV6-2 or TRBV6-3 to TRBJ1-5; 10 nucleotides match TRBD1. V lost 5 bases and J lost 5; bases outside the gene matches: 9. CDR1 is MNHEY, CDR2 SVGEGT, per germline. The CDR3 length is 16 residues. The CDR3, as DNA: TGTGCCAGCAGTACCGACAGGGGGCTTCGCGATCAGCCCCAGCATTTT. Protein sequence: CASSTDRGLRDQPQHF.